These 26 T cell receptor beta chains were sequenced from one sample in a study of technical replicates of blood from a handful of donors. This table comes from immunoSEQ multiplex PCR, and its TCRdb copy is limited to in-frame clones, with some not included. The sample includes 70,000 to 90,000 clones, 90% to 95% of them seen just once. The sequenced sample was T cells isolated from PBMCs. The receptors derive from a human donor in good health.

This clone is a singleton in its sample. This sequence joins TRBV30 and TRBJ2-3; 15 positions agree with TRBD2. Germline trimming cut 5 bases from V and 5 bases from J; bases unmatched to any gene: 5. Per germline, CDR1 GTSNPN and CDR2 SVGIG (reference sequence). CDR3 length equals 15 residues. The CDR3 protein is CAWGLGLAGGDTQYF. The CDR3 DNA reads as TGTGCCTGGGGATTGGGACTAGCGGGAGGAGATACGCAGTATTTT.

The J gene is TRBJ1-2, the V gene TRBV5-1; TRBD1 matches at 12 bases. This CDR3 has 18 residues. Germline V gene data show CDR1 as SGHRS and CDR2 as YFSETQ. V dropped 5 bases and J dropped 5; count of bases not matched to a gene: 16. The CDR3 DNA follows: TGCGCCAGCAGTTATACCGGGACAGGGGGCGATTCCCCATATGGCTACACCTTC. It codes for CASSYTGTGGDSPYGYTF.

V and J are TRBV11-3 and TRBJ2-1; 10 bases are shared with TRBD2. CDR3 length: 16 amino acids. Trimming cost V 3 bases and J 2 bases; bases outside gene matches: 4. CDR1 and CDR2 from the germline V gene are SGHNT and YENEEA. The CDR3 DNA follows: TGTGCCAGCAGCTTGGATAGCGGGAGGACCTACAATGAGCAGTTCTTC. It codes for CASSLDSGRTYNEQFF.

The gene calls are TRBV18 and TRBJ2-1; TRBD2 might be the D (6 bases). The CDR3 covers 16 residues. CDR1 is KGHSH and CDR2 is LQKENI in the germline V gene. Trimming removed 2 bases from V and 9 bases from J, with 20 bases in between. DNA of the CDR3: TGTGCCAGCTCACCATCTCACGTATTAGGACTAACTGAGCAGTTCTTC. The encoded protein is CASSPSHVLGLTEQFF.

The rearrangement uses TRBV7-2 and TRBJ2-1; no definite D call. Germline V gene sequence: CDR1 SGHTA, CDR2 FQGNSA. This CDR3 is built from 15 residues. The V end lost 1 base, the J end lost 0 bases, and 7 bases lay between the germline ends. The CDR3 DNA follows: TGTGCCAGCAGCTTAGGGCACTACTCCTACAATGAGCAGTTCTTC. Its translation: CASSLGHYSYNEQFF.

V and J are TRBV4-3 and TRBJ2-7, with D tentatively TRBD2 (6 bases). The CDR3 covers 14 residues. The V end lost 0 bases, the J end lost 2 bases, and 8 bases lay between the germline ends. Germline CDR1 LGHNA, CDR2 YSLEER. The CDR3 sequence is CASSQDLATYEQYF. CDR3 DNA: TGCGCCAGCAGCCAAGATCTAGCGACCTACGAGCAGTACTTC.

As for this clone: The same CDR3 is also encoded by other DNA sequences in this sample. V and J are TRBV29-1 and TRBJ1-2, with D perhaps TRBD1 (5 bases). This CDR3 has 12 amino acids. Germline V gene data show CDR1 as SQVTM and CDR2 as ANQGSEA. Between the trimmed V and J ends, which lost 4 bases and 2 bases, there was a span of 8 bases. CDR3 region: CSVATGNYGYTF. The CDR3 DNA reads as TGCAGCGTTGCTACAGGAAACTATGGCTACACCTTC. The variable domain in full, completed from reference TRBV29-1 and TRBJ1-2, reads SAVISQKPSRDICQRGTSLTIQCQVDSQVTMMFWYRQQPGQSLTLIATANQGSEATYESGFVIDKFPISRPNLTFSTLTVSNMSPEDSSIYLCSVATGNYGYTFGSGTRLTVV.

The chain employs TRBV30 and TRBJ1-1, with TRBD1 as a possible D gene (6 bases). This CDR3 has 13 amino acids. Germline V gene data show CDR1 as GTSNPN and CDR2 as SVGIG (reference sequence). Trimming left V 4 bases short and J 0 bases short, with 9 bases between. The CDR3 bases are TGTGCCTGGATCCGACAGGTGAACACTGAAGCTTTCTTT. This gives the protein CAWIRQVNTEAFF.

V and J are TRBV15 and TRBJ1-1; D unclear. Trimming removed 0 bases from V and 2 bases from J, with 13 bases in between. This CDR3 contains 16 residues. CDR1 and CDR2 from the germline V gene are LNHNV and YYDKDF (reference sequence). The CDR3 region is CATSRDEGKGNTEAFF. The CDR3 nucleotides are TGTGCCACCAGCAGAGATGAGGGTAAGGGAAACACTGAAGCTTTCTTT. Full variable domain (missing parts from reference TRBV15 and TRBJ1-1): DAMVIQNPRYQVTQFGKPVTLSCSQTLNHNVMYWYQQKSSQAPKLLFHYYDKDFNNEADTPDNFQSRRPNTSFCFLDIRSPGLGDTAMYLCATSRDEGKGNTEAFFGQGTRLTVV.

The chain links TRBV19 to TRBJ2-3; D possibly corresponds to TRBD2 (5 bases). The V and J ends lost 1 base and 0 bases respectively, with 11 bases between them. Germline V gene lookup returns CDR1 LNHDA and CDR2 SQIVND (reference sequence). CDR3 length: 16 amino acids. For the CDR3, the DNA is TGTGCCAGTAGTATAGGGTCCGGGGTCAGCACAGATACGCAGTATTTT. Translating it yields CASSIGSGVSTDTQYF.

This chain links TRBV6-5 with TRBJ1-1; no clear D. The CDR3 sequence is 15 residues long. Germline assignment: CDR1 MNHEY and CDR2 SVGAGI. The V and J ends lost 0 bases and 0 bases respectively, with 8 bases between them. CDR3 residues: CASSYSATLNTEAFF. DNA of the CDR3: TGTGCCAGCAGTTACTCCGCGACACTGAACACTGAAGCTTTCTTT.

The V call is TRBV27, the J call TRBJ2-1, with 7 bases identical to TRBD1. J lost 8 bases, V lost 5 bases, and 15 bases had no gene match. The V gene's germline CDR1 is MNHEY and CDR2 SMNVEV (reference sequence). CDR3 length equals 16 residues. CDR3 bases: TGTGCCAGCAGTGCGGAGACAGGGTGGGGCGGCGATGAGCAGTTCTTC. This encodes CASSAETGWGGDEQFF.

The rearrangement joins TRBV4-2 to TRBJ2-1; maybe TRBD2 (5 bases). Germline loops: CDR1 LGHNA, CDR2 YNFKEQ. V lost 0 bases and J lost 4, with 10 bases in between. This CDR3 contains 15 residues. CDR3 sequence: CASSQEAVWYNEQFF. CDR3 nucleotides: TGTGCCAGCAGCCAAGAAGCGGTTTGGTACAATGAGCAGTTCTTC.

V usage is TRBV2 and J usage is TRBJ2-7; 7 bases map to TRBD1. This CDR3 comprises 14 residues. J gave up 4 bases and V 6 bases, and 9 bases lay outside the gene matches. From germline, CDR1 is SNHLY and CDR2 FYNNEI. CDR3 coding DNA: TGTGCCAGCAGGGAACAGGGGCCTCTGTACGAGCAGTACTTC. Encoded protein: CASREQGPLYEQYF.

This chain links TRBV5-4 with TRBJ2-7; 9 bases line up with TRBD2. Trimming cost V 4 bases and J 3 bases; bases outside gene matches: 5. The CDR3 loop spans 14 amino acids. Germline V lookup: CDR1 SGHNT, CDR2 YYREEE (reference sequence). The CDR3 protein is CASSQGLASYEQYF. DNA for the CDR3: TGTGCCAGCAGCCAGGGACTAGCCAGCTACGAGCAGTACTTC.

The V and J genes are TRBV19 and TRBJ1-1; D unresolved. Germline V CDR1 and CDR2: LNHDA, SQIVND (reference sequence). The CDR3 spans 14 residues. The V end lost 4 bases, the J end lost 6 bases, and 15 bases lay between the germline ends. The CDR3 reads CASSTYRGSPEAFF. The CDR3 nucleotides are TGTGCCAGTAGTACATATCGAGGTTCCCCTGAAGCTTTCTTT.

V is TRBV5-1 and J is TRBJ2-2; 11 nucleotides line up with TRBD2. CDR3 size: 15 residues. The germline V gene has CDR1 SGHRS and CDR2 YFSETQ. The V gene end was trimmed by 2 bases and the J gene end by 3 bases; junction bases not matched to a gene: 0. The CDR3 region has the DNA TGCGCCAGCAGCTTACTAGCGGGAGACACCGGGGAGCTGTTTTTT. It is translated as CASSLLAGDTGELFF.

CDR3 bases: TGCGCCAGCAGCTTGGAAGGGAGGCACGTAGATACGCAGTATTTT. The encoded protein is CASSLEGRHVDTQYF. The chain is built from TRBV5-1 and TRBJ2-3; D is possibly TRBD2 (6 bases). CDR1 is SGHRS, CDR2 YFSETQ, per germline. The CDR3 contains 15 residues. V dropped 0 bases and J dropped 5 bases, with 13 bases sitting between them.

J is TRBJ2-3 and V is TRBV14; D is unresolved. The V gene's germline CDR1 is SGHDN and CDR2 FVKESK. This CDR3 is 14 amino acids long. The germline V and J ends were trimmed by 2 bases and 2 bases, with 8 bases remaining between them. The CDR3 loop reads CASSQWAVTDTQYF. The CDR3 coding sequence is TGTGCCAGCAGCCAATGGGCCGTCACAGATACGCAGTATTTT.

The chain recombines TRBV7-2 with TRBJ2-7; no reliable D call. V gave up 1 base and J gave up 3 bases, with 10 bases separating them. Looked up from germline, CDR1 is SGHTA and CDR2 is FQGNSA. The CDR3 has 14 residues. The CDR3 DNA is TGTGCCAGCAGCTTAGACCAGGTGAACTACGAGCAGTACTTC. Protein: CASSLDQVNYEQYF.

The chain is built from TRBV6-1 and TRBJ2-2; D may be TRBD2 (5 bases). Germline CDR1 reads MNHNS; CDR2 reads SASEGT. V lost 4 bases, J lost 6 bases, and 12 bases lay in between. This CDR3 is 14 amino acids long. This CDR3 is CASSGTLKAGELFF. The CDR3 region has the DNA TGTGCCAGCAGTGGGACTTTGAAGGCCGGGGAGCTGTTTTTT.

The chain joins TRBV5-8 to TRBJ2-2, with TRBD1 matching 9 bases. This CDR3 spans 15 amino acids. V was clipped by 4 bases and J by 4 bases; unmatched bases: 5. Germline loops: CDR1 SGHTS, CDR2 YDEGEE. This CDR3 reads CASSLGDRATGELFF. CDR3 sequence (DNA): TGTGCCAGCAGCCTGGGGGACAGGGCCACCGGGGAGCTGTTTTTT.

The chain links TRBV11-3 to TRBJ2-7; D unresolved. Germline CDR1 is SGHNT and CDR2 is YENEEA. CDR3 size: 14 residues. The V end was cut by 0 bases, the J end by 0 bases, with 6 bases between. The CDR3 DNA sequence: TGTGCCAGCAGCTTAGACTTTAGCTCCTACGAGCAGTACTTC. Its protein is CASSLDFSSYEQYF.

This rearrangement joins TRBV9 to TRBJ1-1; the D is unclear. CDR3 size: 15 residues. Between the trimmed V and J ends, which lost 3 bases and 1 base, there was a span of 13 bases. Germline values: CDR1 SGDLS, CDR2 YYNGEE. The CDR3 DNA sequence: TGTGCCAGCAGCGCCACAGTTATCGGGAACACTGAAGCTTTCTTT. Its protein product is CASSATVIGNTEAFF. The whole variable domain, filled in from reference TRBV9 and TRBJ1-1, reads DSGVTQTPKHLITATGQRVTLRCSPRSGDLSVYWYQQSLDQGLQFLIQYYNGEERAKGNILERFSAQQFPDLHSELNLSSLELGDSALYFCASSATVIGNTEAFFGQGTRLTVV.

V and J are TRBV6-1 and TRBJ1-2, with TRBD1 matching 8 bases. The length of the CDR3 is 13 residues. CDR1 is MNHNS and CDR2 is SASEGT in the germline V gene. J lost 9 bases, V lost 1 base, and 4 bases had no gene match. The CDR3 region is CASSEERTGSYTF. The DNA of the CDR3 is TGTGCCAGCAGTGAAGAAAGGACAGGGAGCTACACCTTC.

This CDR3 is CAVGRDQETQYF. The CDR3 DNA follows: TGTGCCGTCGGGAGGGATCAAGAGACCCAGTACTTC. The J gene is TRBJ2-5, the V gene TRBV27; 8 bases are a match to TRBD2. The germline CDR1 and CDR2 sequences are MNHEY and SMNVEV (reference sequence). Unmatched junction bases numbered 4, after V lost 11 bases and J lost 2 bases. CDR3 length: 12 residues.